A single sample gave rise to the 24 T cell receptor beta chains below, sequenced in a study of early T cells in non-severe SARS-CoV-2 infection. MiXCR, run by TCRdb on the 5' RACE reads, gives a single entry per CDR3 protein. Of 27,000 or so distinct CDR3 sequences detected, roughly 3.9% appear once; the ten largest clones hold approximately 8%. Sequenced input: whole blood. The source is an adult who was a healthcare worker with PCR-confirmed SARS-CoV-2 infection or an uninfected control (not recorded which).

This clonotype was detected many times. This chain connects TRBV10-3 to TRBJ2-3; D is unresolved. CDR3 length: 12 residues. Germline CDR1 is ENHRY and CDR2 is SYGVKD. Trimming took off 0 bases at V and 5 bases at J, with 3 bases between the two ends. The chain's CDR3 is CAISESEDTQYF. CDR3 DNA sequence: TGTGCCATCAGTGAGTCGGAAGATACGCAGTATTTT.

Ten or more counts support this clonotype. The chain employs TRBV29-1 and TRBJ2-7; D may match TRBD1 or TRBD2 (6 bases each). Trimming pared 6 bases from V and 4 bases from J, leaving 16 bases between. Germline values: CDR1 SQVTM, CDR2 ANQGSEA. The CDR3 loop spans 13 amino acids. As DNA, the CDR3 is TGCAGCGTCACAGGGCTGGAGGGGTACGAGCAGTACTTC. Translation gives CSVTGLEGYEQYF.

The chain joins TRBV28 to TRBJ2-5, with D tentatively TRBD2 (8 bases). The CDR3 loop spans 18 amino acids. The V gene lost 5 bases and the J gene lost 4 bases, with 26 bases spanning the gap. The germline V gene has CDR1 MDHEN and CDR2 SYDVKM. CDR3 coding DNA: TGTGCCAGCAGTAATTCCGGGACTAGGGGGCATGGGCGAGAGACCCAGTACTTC. It codes for CASSNSGTRGHGRETQYF.

V and J are TRBV5-1 and TRBJ2-2, with 11 bases that match TRBD1. V lost 3 bases, J lost 4 bases, and 5 bases stayed unmatched. The CDR3 is 16 residues long. The germline V gene encodes CDR1 SGHRS and CDR2 YFSETQ. CDR3 region: CASSWRTGGSTGELFF. Here the CDR3 DNA reads TGCGCCAGCAGCTGGCGGACAGGGGGCAGCACCGGGGAGCTGTTTTTT.

This clonotype is a singleton in its sample. The rearrangement links TRBV2 to TRBJ2-1, with TRBD2 matching 12 bases. Germline V gene data show CDR1 as SNHLY and CDR2 as FYNNEI. The CDR3 is 15 amino acids. Losses at the gene ends were 6 bases for V and 6 bases for J; bases not matched to a gene: 6. The CDR3 here is CASSPTSGGPNEQFF. The DNA of the CDR3 is TGTGCCAGCAGCCCGACTAGCGGGGGACCCAATGAGCAGTTCTTC.

The chain employs TRBV10-3 and TRBJ2-5, with 10 bases lining up with TRBD1. The V segment lost 4 bases and the J segment 6 bases; nucleotides outside the gene matches: 5. The CDR3 loop spans 14 amino acids. Germline V gene lookup returns CDR1 ENHRY and CDR2 SYGVKD. The CDR3 region is CAISGGQGEKTQYF. CDR3 DNA: TGTGCCATCAGTGGAGGACAGGGGGAGAAGACCCAGTACTTC.

This clonotype was counted a few times. This chain connects TRBV3-1 to TRBJ2-1; possible D gene TRBD2, 5 bases. Germline assignment: CDR1 LGHDT and CDR2 YNNKEL (reference sequence). The V gene lost 4 bases and the J gene lost 9 bases, with 19 bases spanning the gap. CDR3 length: 15 residues. Written as DNA, the CDR3 is TGTGCCAGCAGCCTAGGGAGTGGGAGTAAGGGTGAGCAGTTCTTC. It encodes CASSLGSGSKGEQFF.

This clonotype has more than one count but fewer than ten. The chain joins TRBV2 to TRBJ1-2, with D unresolved. Trimming stripped 6 bases from V and 5 bases from J, with 13 bases between. The CDR3 totals 13 residues. Per the germline V gene, CDR1 is SNHLY and CDR2 is FYNNEI. CDR3 region: CASSPESYYGYTF. CDR3 bases: TGTGCCAGCAGCCCGGAAAGTTATTATGGCTACACCTTC.

This clonotype was seen many times. The V call is TRBV20-1, the J call TRBJ2-1; tentatively, D is TRBD1 or TRBD2 (5 bases each). Germline V gene lookup returns CDR1 DFQATT and CDR2 SNEGSKA (reference sequence). Between the trimmed V and J ends, which lost 0 bases and 9 bases, there was a span of 12 bases. CDR3 size: 13 residues. CDR3 in amino acids: CSARDTGRVEQFF. The CDR3 coding sequence is TGCAGTGCTAGAGACACGGGGCGGGTTGAGCAGTTCTTC.

Turning to this clonotype: A read error may be the cause here, since a much bigger clone is one base away. The chain recombines TRBV18 with TRBJ1-1; D gene unclear. CDR1 is KGHSH and CDR2 is LQKENI in the germline V gene. V lost 1 base, J lost 2 bases, and 11 bases lay in between. This CDR3 is 15 amino acids long. The CDR3 DNA reads as TGTGCCAGCTCACCACTCGGAACAACTAACACTGAAGCTTTCTTT. This codes for CASSPLGTTNTEAFF.

This clonotype was recorded at least ten times. J is TRBJ1-2 and V is TRBV19; D might be TRBD1 (6 bases). This CDR3 has 13 amino acids. V was clipped by 10 bases and J by 4 bases, with 16 bases between them. Germline assignment: CDR1 LNHDA and CDR2 SQIVND (reference sequence). As DNA, the CDR3 is TGTGCCACCAACACAGGGTTTGGCTATGGCTACACCTTC. Amino acids: CATNTGFGYGYTF.

This clonotype was recorded many times. V is TRBV18 and J is TRBJ1-1; a possible D gene is TRBD1 (6 bases). This CDR3 is 16 amino acids long. Per the germline V gene, CDR1 is KGHSH and CDR2 is LQKENI. Trimming left V 3 bases short and J 0 bases short, with 14 bases between. The CDR3: CASSPRTANMNTEAFF. The CDR3 nucleotides are TGTGCCAGCTCACCCCGGACAGCCAACATGAACACTGAAGCTTTCTTT. The complete variable domain, with remaining parts taken from reference TRBV18 and TRBJ1-1, reads NAGVMQNPRHLVRRRGQEARLRCSPMKGHSHVYWYRQLPEEGLKFMVYLQKENIIDESGMPKERFSAEFPKEGPSILRIQQVVRGDSAAYFCASSPRTANMNTEAFFGQGTRLTVV.

This clonotype has a handful of counts. V gene TRBV5-5 combines with J gene TRBJ1-2, with D tentatively TRBD1 (6 bases). V was cut by 4 bases and J by 1 base, with 20 bases left in between. The CDR3 is 17 amino acids. Germline CDR1 reads SGHKS; CDR2 reads YYEKEE (reference sequence). For the CDR3, the DNA is TGTGCCAGCAGCGTTGCGCCACGGGACACCTTTAACTATGGCTACACCTTC. Translation: CASSVAPRDTFNYGYTF.

Many counts were recorded for this clonotype. This chain links TRBV7-9 with TRBJ2-3, with 8 nucleotides matching TRBD1. Germline values: CDR1 SEHNR, CDR2 FQNEAQ (reference sequence). CDR3 length: 13 residues. The trim removed 5 bases at V and 4 bases at J, leaving 2 bases unmatched. The DNA of the CDR3 is TGTGCCAGCAGCGACAGGGGACCAGATACGCAGTATTTT. This encodes CASSDRGPDTQYF. Full variable domain (missing parts from reference TRBV7-9 and TRBJ2-3): DTGVSQNPRHKITKRGQNVTFRCDPISEHNRLYWYRQTLGQGPEFLTYFQNEAQLEKSRLLSDRFSAERPKGSFSTLEIQRTEQGDSAMYLCASSDRGPDTQYFGPGTRLTVL.

This clonotype occurred many times. The chain has TRBV12-3 or TRBV12-4 and TRBJ2-7, with D unclear. The CDR3 extends over 15 amino acids. The ends were cut back, 6 bases at V and 7 bases at J, with 22 bases in the middle. DNA for the CDR3: TGTGCCAGCAGATCCACCTTTCTAGAGAGAACGGAGCAGTACTTC. Protein: CASRSTFLERTEQYF.

This clonotype is labeled as medium-sized. The rearrangement uses TRBV29-1 and TRBJ2-1, with 15 bases fitting TRBD2. This CDR3 has 18 amino acids. Trimming took 3 bases from V and 6 from J; bases not matched to a gene: 12. Germline V gene sequence: CDR1 SQVTM, CDR2 ANQGSEA. The CDR3 DNA sequence: TGCAGCGTTGACGGACTAGCGGGAGGGCTTATTCCTTTCAATGAGCAGTTCTTC. Translated: CSVDGLAGGLIPFNEQFF.

This clonotype showed up just a few times. This sequence joins TRBV5-1 and TRBJ2-7; D gene ambiguous. Trimming shortened V by 5 bases and J by 3 bases, and 9 bases separated the two germline ends. CDR1 SGHRS and CDR2 YFSETQ come from the germline V gene. This CDR3 has 12 amino acids. The CDR3, as DNA: TGCGCCAGCAGAATTCTGGACTACGAGCAGTACTTC. This translates into CASRILDYEQYF. The full variable domain, its missing parts supplied by reference TRBV5-1 and TRBJ2-7, is KAGVTQTPRYLIKTRGQQVTLSCSPISGHRSVSWYQQTPGQGLQFLFEYFSETQRNKGNFPGRFSGRQFSNSRSEMNVSTLELGDSALYLCASRILDYEQYFGPGTRLTVT.

CDR3 sequence: CASSYGQGNYGYTF. CDR3 nucleotides: TGTGCCAGCAGTTACGGACAGGGGAACTATGGCTACACCTTC. This chain joins TRBV2 and TRBJ1-2; 9 bases map to TRBD1. Germline values: CDR1 SNHLY, CDR2 FYNNEI. The CDR3 extends over 14 amino acids. V shed 5 bases, J shed 2 bases, and the junction held 3 bases outside the gene matches.

The V and J genes are TRBV9 and TRBJ2-3; D call uncertain. V was cut by 3 bases and J by 5 bases, with 19 bases left in between. The germline gives CDR1 SGDLS, CDR2 YYNGEE. The CDR3 is 16 residues long. CDR3 in DNA: TGTGCCAGCAGCGGCGTCAGCCCCTCCCCGAGAGATACGCAGTATTTT. Its translation: CASSGVSPSPRDTQYF.

This clonotype was recorded at least ten times. The rearrangement uses TRBV9 and TRBJ1-2; D remains ambiguous. In germline, CDR1 is SGDLS, CDR2 YYNGEE. The CDR3 totals 16 residues. V was pared by 4 bases and J by 3 bases, with 19 bases between. CDR3 bases: TGTGCCAGCAGCCCCCGGCCCTCTCCCCGCTACTATGGCTACACCTTC. Translating gives CASSPRPSPRYYGYTF.

At least ten counts were recorded for this clonotype. The chain employs TRBV4-3 and TRBJ2-3; no clear D gene. This CDR3 has 16 residues. V lost 0 bases and J lost 2, with 12 bases in between. Per the germline V gene, CDR1 is LGHNA and CDR2 is YSLEER. The DNA of the CDR3 is TGCGCCAGCAGCCAAGACATGGCGCGGATCACAGATACGCAGTATTTT. It is translated as CASSQDMARITDTQYF.

This clonotype was recorded many times. The chain has TRBV18 and TRBJ1-2; D is unresolved. Germline CDR1 is KGHSH and CDR2 is LQKENI. There are 13 residues in the CDR3. Trimming stripped 3 bases from V and 6 bases from J, with 11 bases between. This CDR3 reads CASSPDGENGYTF. The CDR3 bases are TGTGCCAGCTCACCGGACGGGGAGAATGGCTACACCTTC.

This clonotype was detected many times. The chain recombines TRBV4-1 with TRBJ2-7, with D perhaps matching TRBD1 (5 bases). The germline CDR1 and CDR2 sequences are MGHRA and YSYEKL. The CDR3 runs to 13 residues. V gave up 4 bases and J gave up 6 bases, with 13 bases separating them. For the CDR3, the DNA is TGCGCCAGCAGCCCGAACTACCAGGGCGAGCAGTACTTC. It encodes CASSPNYQGEQYF.

Ten or more counts support this clonotype. The chain links TRBV6-6 to TRBJ1-5; TRBD1 aligns across 9 bases. Per the germline V gene, CDR1 is MNHNY and CDR2 is SVGAGI (reference sequence). With V trimmed by 5 bases and J by 1 base, 6 bases remained unmatched. This CDR3 has 16 amino acids. CDR3 protein: CASSHRGRGSNQPQHF. In DNA form, the CDR3 reads TGTGCCAGCAGTCACAGGGGGCGAGGGAGCAATCAGCCCCAGCATTTT.